This T cell receptor beta chain was documented in a study of T cell repertoires in cytomegalovirus infection. Study-wide background: Recently identified HLA-C-restricted CMV epitopes were used, and well-studied HLA-B-restricted CMV epitopes were used as well. CMV infection plus the matching HLA type was flagged by public TCR beta signatures. Study-wide results and limits: Dominating the ex vivo response were TCR beta clonotypes that were CMV-specific and HLA-C-restricted. Cumulative public TCR beta family frequency identified carriers of CMV plus the relevant HLA.

TCRdb re-called the reads with MiXCR, one entry per CDR3 protein. Here the sample spans 550,000 to 700,000 distinct CDR3 sequences, about 39% being singletons. V was shortened by 2 bases and J by 0 bases, with 14 bases between the two germline ends. The CDR3 extends over 17 amino acids. Germline CDR1 LNHNV, CDR2 YYDKDF (reference sequence). This clonotype was seen a few times. Its antigen is still unknown. This specimen was cultured PBMCs, taken from culture after CMV antigen stimulation. The chain recombines TRBV15 with TRBJ2-1; possible D gene TRBD2, 5 bases. This receptor was identified in a human donor in good health (CMV status not recorded). Some clones in this sample may be carry-over from other donors' samples. The CDR3 DNA sequence: TGTGCCACCAGCAGATATCGCGGGTCCGCCTCCTACAATGAGCAGTTCTTC. It specifies CATSRYRGSASYNEQFF.